Below, 15 T cell receptor beta chains from the same sample are listed, as sequenced in a study of T-cell reconstitution after alpha-beta-depleted transplantation in children. Unique molecular identifiers were used in preparing the TCRbeta library. TCRdb processed the PCR reads anew with MiXCR; each CDR3 protein has one entry. The sample holds 350,000 to 450,000 distinct CDR3 sequences, 10% to 15% seen once. The material sequenced was PBMCs, taken from the stem cell graft. The source of these receptors is a human donor who donated a stem cell graft to a child with Fanconi anemia.

This clonotype was seen only a few times. The V and J genes are TRBV4-3 and TRBJ1-3, with D maybe TRBD1 (5 bases). Germline assignment: CDR1 LGHNA and CDR2 YSLEER. CDR3 length equals 18 residues. Deletions cut 3 bases from V and 0 bases from J, with 18 bases between. The CDR3 nucleotides are TGCGCCAGCAGCCAGGGACGGATGTTTGGGGCCTCTGGAAACACCATATATTTT. The encoded protein is CASSQGRMFGASGNTIYF.

J is TRBJ2-3 and V is TRBV4-3, with 10 bases fitting TRBD2. Germline V gives CDR1 LGHNA, CDR2 YSLEER. V lost 0 bases, J lost 2 bases, and 5 bases stayed unmatched. The CDR3 has 17 amino acids. CDR3 in amino acids: CASSQDATSGATDTQYF. Here the CDR3 DNA reads TGCGCCAGCAGCCAAGATGCTACTAGCGGGGCCACAGATACGCAGTATTTT.

This clonotype was detected many times. The V call is TRBV5-1, the J call TRBJ2-3, with D unclear. This CDR3 region has 16 residues. The germline CDR1 and CDR2 sequences are SGHRS and YFSETQ. Trimming took off 1 base at V and 4 bases at J, with 16 bases between the two ends. The CDR3 DNA reads TGCGCCAGCAGCTTGATCCGGGTCCTTGGGGCAGATACGCAGTATTTT. Translated: CASSLIRVLGADTQYF.

This clonotype was counted at least ten times. The chain joins TRBV3-1 to TRBJ2-3, with D tentatively TRBD2 (7 bases). V lost 4 bases, J lost 4 bases, and 12 bases lay in between. From germline, CDR1 is LGHDT and CDR2 YNNKEL (reference sequence). The CDR3 consists of 14 residues. The CDR3 is CASSLRGAPDTQYF. The CDR3, as DNA: TGTGCCAGCAGCCTTCGGGGGGCACCAGATACGCAGTATTTT.

This clonotype appeared a few times. The chain recombines TRBV12-3 or TRBV12-4 with TRBJ1-5, with D maybe TRBD1 (5 bases). Trimming left V 1 base short and J 7 bases short, with 11 bases between. CDR3 length equals 14 residues. CDR3 region: CASSLGRGFQPQHF. As DNA, the CDR3 is TGTGCCAGCAGTTTAGGGAGGGGTTTCCAGCCCCAGCATTTT.

As DNA, the CDR3 is TGTGCCAGCAGCCAAGTGGACAGGGGAACAGCTTTCTTT. Translated: CASSQVDRGTAFF. The V and J genes are TRBV4-2 and TRBJ1-1; the match to TRBD1 covers 9 bases. V shed 1 base and J 10 bases; nucleotides not matched to a gene: 4. The V gene's germline CDR1 is LGHNA and CDR2 YNFKEQ. There are 13 residues in the CDR3.

V gene TRBV5-4 combines with J gene TRBJ2-5; tentative D call: TRBD2 (5 bases). The CDR3 contains 16 residues. V was cut by 4 bases and J by 4 bases, with 20 bases left in between. Germline-derived CDR1 and CDR2 are SGHNT and YYREEE (reference sequence). The CDR3 DNA reads TGTGCCAGCAGCCCCGCCTTTTCGGGGTCTGGAGAGACCCAGTACTTC. Translation: CASSPAFSGSGETQYF. The full variable domain, its missing parts supplied by reference TRBV5-4 and TRBJ2-5, is ETGVTQSPTHLIKTRGQQVTLRCSSQSGHNTVSWYQQALGQGPQFIFQYYREEENGRGNFPPRFSGLQFPNYSSELNVNALELDDSALYLCASSPAFSGSGETQYFGPGTRLLVL.

This clonotype showed up many times. CDR3 DNA: TGTGCCAGCAGTAGACAGACCACCGGGGAGCTGTTTTTT. Amino acids: CASSRQTTGELFF. This sequence joins TRBV25-1 and TRBJ2-2; D may be TRBD1 (5 bases). CDR1 and CDR2 (germline): MGHDK, SYGVNS. Trimming took 5 bases from V and 4 from J, leaving 8 bases between them. The CDR3 length is 13 residues.

The chain combines TRBV20-1 with TRBJ1-1; D is uncertain. This CDR3 is 16 amino acids long. The germline V and J ends were trimmed by 0 bases and 4 bases, with 18 bases remaining between them. Germline CDR1 reads DFQATT; CDR2 reads SNEGSKA (reference sequence). CDR3 protein: CSARDARKGTVTEAFF. In DNA, the CDR3 is TGCAGTGCTAGAGATGCCCGAAAGGGTACGGTCACTGAAGCTTTCTTT.

This clonotype has only a few counts. V is TRBV2 and J is TRBJ2-3; D possibly corresponds to TRBD1 (6 bases). Trimming shortened V by 7 bases and J by 2 bases, and 16 bases separated the two germline ends. Germline V gene data show CDR1 as SNHLY and CDR2 as FYNNEI. This CDR3 is built from 15 residues. The chain's CDR3 is CASNVILGATDTQYF. The CDR3 nucleotides read TGTGCCAGCAACGTGATCCTGGGGGCCACAGATACGCAGTATTTT.

This clonotype was seen a few times. This chain uses TRBV20-1 with TRBJ1-1, with TRBD1 matching 8 bases. CDR3 length: 14 residues. Germline CDR1 is DFQATT and CDR2 is SNEGSKA (reference sequence). The V and J ends lost 5 bases and 4 bases, in that order; junction bases with no gene match: 9. Here the CDR3 reads CSAEDRARLTEAFF. CDR3 nucleotides: TGCAGTGCTGAGGACAGGGCGAGACTCACTGAAGCTTTCTTT.

V usage is TRBV29-1 and J usage is TRBJ2-1; 11 bases line up with TRBD2. V trimming: 3 bases; J trimming: 2 bases; junction bases outside the gene matches: 6. The CDR3 has 16 amino acids. The germline CDR1 and CDR2 sequences are SQVTM and ANQGSEA. CDR3 coding DNA: TGCAGCGTTGAGGGACTAGCGGACGGGGCCTACAATGAGCAGTTCTTC. It codes for CSVEGLADGAYNEQFF.

The sample holds many counts of this clonotype. The chain carries TRBV12-3 or TRBV12-4 and TRBJ1-1; D is unresolved. CDR3 size: 13 residues. The V end was cut by 6 bases, the J end by 5 bases, with 13 bases between. CDR3 loop: CASSLNGGTEAFF. In DNA form, the CDR3 reads TGTGCCAGCAGCCTCAACGGTGGAACTGAAGCTTTCTTT.

This clonotype was observed a handful of times. The chain has TRBV5-5 and TRBJ2-2; maybe TRBD1 (6 bases). Germline CDR1 SGHKS, CDR2 YYEKEE (reference sequence). Between the trimmed V and J ends, which lost 2 bases and 5 bases, there was a span of 16 bases. The CDR3 contains 16 residues. CDR3 sequence reads: CASSFTGNARTGELFF. The DNA of the CDR3 is TGTGCCAGCAGCTTTACAGGGAATGCGCGAACCGGGGAGCTGTTTTTT.

Only a few counts were recorded for this clonotype. The chain links TRBV27 to TRBJ1-1; perhaps TRBD1 as D (5 bases). The CDR3 contains 14 residues. Trimming stripped 7 bases from V and 4 bases from J, with 16 bases between. Germline CDR1 and CDR2: MNHEY and SMNVEV (reference sequence). The CDR3 nucleotides are TGTGCCAGCAAGGAGGGATCGGGGGTCACTGAAGCTTTCTTT. It yields the protein CASKEGSGVTEAFF.